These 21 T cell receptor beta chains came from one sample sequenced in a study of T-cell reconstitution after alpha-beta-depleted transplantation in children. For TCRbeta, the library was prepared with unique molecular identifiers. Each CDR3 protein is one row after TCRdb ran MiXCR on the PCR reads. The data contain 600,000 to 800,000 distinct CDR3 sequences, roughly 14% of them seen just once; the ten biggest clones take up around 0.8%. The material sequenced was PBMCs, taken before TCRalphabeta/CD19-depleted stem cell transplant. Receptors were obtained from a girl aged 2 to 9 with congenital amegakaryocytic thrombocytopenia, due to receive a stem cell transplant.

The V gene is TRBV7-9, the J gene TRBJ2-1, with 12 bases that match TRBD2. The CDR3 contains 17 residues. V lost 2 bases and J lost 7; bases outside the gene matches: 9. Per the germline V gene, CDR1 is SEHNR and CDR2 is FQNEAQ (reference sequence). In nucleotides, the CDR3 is TGTGCCAGCAGCTTAACGTTGACTAGCGGGGGACATAATGAGCAGTTCTTC. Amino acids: CASSLTLTSGGHNEQFF.

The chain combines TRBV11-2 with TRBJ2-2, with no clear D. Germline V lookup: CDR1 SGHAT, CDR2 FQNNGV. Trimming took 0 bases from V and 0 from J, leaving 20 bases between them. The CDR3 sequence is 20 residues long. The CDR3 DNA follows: TGTGCCAGCAGCTTAGAAAGGCTGTCCTCCTCCCTCGCGAACACCGGGGAGCTGTTTTTT. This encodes CASSLERLSSSLANTGELFF.

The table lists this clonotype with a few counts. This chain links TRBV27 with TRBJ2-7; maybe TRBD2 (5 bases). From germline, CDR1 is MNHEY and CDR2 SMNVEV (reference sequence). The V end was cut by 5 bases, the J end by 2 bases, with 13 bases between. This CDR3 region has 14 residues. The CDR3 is CASSLYLGAYEQYF. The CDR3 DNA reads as TGTGCCAGCAGTCTCTATCTCGGGGCCTACGAGCAGTACTTC.

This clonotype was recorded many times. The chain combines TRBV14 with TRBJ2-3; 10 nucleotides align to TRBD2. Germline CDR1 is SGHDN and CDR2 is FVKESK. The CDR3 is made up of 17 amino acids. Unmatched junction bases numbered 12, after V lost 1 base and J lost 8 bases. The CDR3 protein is CASSQVVPSGSSGTQYF. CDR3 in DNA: TGTGCCAGCAGCCAAGTCGTGCCTAGCGGGAGTTCGGGTACGCAGTATTTT. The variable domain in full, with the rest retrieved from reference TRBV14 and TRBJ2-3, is EAGVTQFPSHSVIEKGQTVTLRCDPISGHDNLYWYRRVMGKEIKFLLHFVKESKQDESGMPNNRFLAERTGGTYSTLKVQPAELEDSGVYFCASSQVVPSGSSGTQYFGPGTRLTVL.

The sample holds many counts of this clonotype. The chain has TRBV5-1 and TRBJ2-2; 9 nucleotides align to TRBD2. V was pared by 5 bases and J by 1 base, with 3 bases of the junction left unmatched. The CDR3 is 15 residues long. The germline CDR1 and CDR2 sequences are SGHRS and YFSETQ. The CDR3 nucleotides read TGCGCCAGCAGTGGTAGCGGGAGGAACACCGGGGAGCTGTTTTTT. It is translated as CASSGSGRNTGELFF.

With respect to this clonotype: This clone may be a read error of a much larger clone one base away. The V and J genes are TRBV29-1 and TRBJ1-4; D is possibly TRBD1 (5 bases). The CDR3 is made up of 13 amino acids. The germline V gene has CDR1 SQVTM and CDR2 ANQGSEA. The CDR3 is CSAGGGAGEKLYF. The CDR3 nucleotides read TGCAGCGCTGGAGGAGGGGCTGGTGAAAAACTGTATTTT.

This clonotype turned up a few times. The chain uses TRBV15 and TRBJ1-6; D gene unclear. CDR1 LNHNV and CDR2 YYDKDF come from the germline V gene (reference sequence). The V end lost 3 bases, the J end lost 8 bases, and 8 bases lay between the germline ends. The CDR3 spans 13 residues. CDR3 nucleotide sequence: TGTGCCACCAGCAGGTCCGGTGATTCACCCCTCCACTTT. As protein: CATSRSGDSPLHF. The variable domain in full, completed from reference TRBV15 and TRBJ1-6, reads DAMVIQNPRYQVTQFGKPVTLSCSQTLNHNVMYWYQQKSSQAPKLLFHYYDKDFNNEADTPDNFQSRRPNTSFCFLDIRSPGLGDTAMYLCATSRSGDSPLHFGNGTRLTVT.

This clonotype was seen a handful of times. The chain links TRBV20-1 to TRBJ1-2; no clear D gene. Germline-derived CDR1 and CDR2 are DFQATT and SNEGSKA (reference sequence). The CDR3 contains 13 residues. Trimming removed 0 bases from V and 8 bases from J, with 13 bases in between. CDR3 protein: CSARDQVGWGYTF. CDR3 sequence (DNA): TGCAGTGCTAGAGATCAAGTGGGGTGGGGCTACACCTTC.

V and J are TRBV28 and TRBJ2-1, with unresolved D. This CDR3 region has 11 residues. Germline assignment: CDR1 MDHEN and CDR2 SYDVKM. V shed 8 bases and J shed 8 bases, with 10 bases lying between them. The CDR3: CASDYLDEQFF. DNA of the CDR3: TGTGCCAGCGATTACCTGGATGAGCAGTTCTTC.

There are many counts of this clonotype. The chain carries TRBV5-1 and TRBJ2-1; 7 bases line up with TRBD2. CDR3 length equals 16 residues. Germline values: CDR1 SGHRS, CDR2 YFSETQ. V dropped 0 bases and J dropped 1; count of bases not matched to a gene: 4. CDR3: CASSLDGLDSYNEQFF. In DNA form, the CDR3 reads TGCGCCAGCAGCTTGGATGGACTAGATTCCTACAATGAGCAGTTCTTC.

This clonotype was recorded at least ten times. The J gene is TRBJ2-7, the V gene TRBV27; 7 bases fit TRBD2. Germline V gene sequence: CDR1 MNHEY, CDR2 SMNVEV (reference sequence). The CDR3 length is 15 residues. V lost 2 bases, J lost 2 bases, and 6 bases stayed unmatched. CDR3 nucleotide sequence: TGTGCCAGCAGTTTAGTGCTAGCGGAAACCTACGAGCAGTACTTC. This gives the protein CASSLVLAETYEQYF.

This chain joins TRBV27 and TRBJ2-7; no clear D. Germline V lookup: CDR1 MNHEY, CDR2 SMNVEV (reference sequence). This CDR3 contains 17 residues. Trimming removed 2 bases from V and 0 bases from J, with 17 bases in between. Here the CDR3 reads CASSLHFSQRPSYEQYF. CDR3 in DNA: TGTGCCAGCAGTTTACATTTCTCCCAACGGCCCTCCTACGAGCAGTACTTC.

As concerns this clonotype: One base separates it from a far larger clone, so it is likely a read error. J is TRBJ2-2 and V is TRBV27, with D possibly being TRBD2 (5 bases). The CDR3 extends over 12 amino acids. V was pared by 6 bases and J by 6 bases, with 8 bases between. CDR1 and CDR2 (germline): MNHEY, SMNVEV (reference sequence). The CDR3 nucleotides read TGTGCCAGCAGCCGAGGGTCCGGGGAGCTGTTTTTT. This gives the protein CASSRGSGELFF.

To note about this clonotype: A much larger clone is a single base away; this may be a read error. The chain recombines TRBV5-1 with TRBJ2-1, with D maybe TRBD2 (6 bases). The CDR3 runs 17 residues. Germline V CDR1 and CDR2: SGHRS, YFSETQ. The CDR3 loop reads CANSLRLGGGGYNEQFF. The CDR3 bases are TGCGCCAACAGCTTGCGTCTGGGGGGAGGAGGCTACAATGAGCAGTTCTTC.

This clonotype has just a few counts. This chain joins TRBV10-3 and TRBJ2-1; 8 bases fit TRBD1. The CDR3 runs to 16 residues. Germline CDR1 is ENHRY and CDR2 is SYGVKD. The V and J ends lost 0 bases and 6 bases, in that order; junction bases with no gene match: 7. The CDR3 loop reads CAISESGTGMVNEQFF. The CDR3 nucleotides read TGTGCCATCAGTGAGTCAGGGACAGGAATGGTCAATGAGCAGTTCTTC.

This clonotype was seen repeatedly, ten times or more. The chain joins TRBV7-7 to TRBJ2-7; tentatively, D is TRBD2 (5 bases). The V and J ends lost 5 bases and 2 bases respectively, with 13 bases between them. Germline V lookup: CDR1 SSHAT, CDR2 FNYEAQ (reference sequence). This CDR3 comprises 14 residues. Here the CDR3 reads CASSIDARAYEQYF. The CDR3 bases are TGTGCCAGCAGCATTGACGCGAGGGCCTACGAGCAGTACTTC.

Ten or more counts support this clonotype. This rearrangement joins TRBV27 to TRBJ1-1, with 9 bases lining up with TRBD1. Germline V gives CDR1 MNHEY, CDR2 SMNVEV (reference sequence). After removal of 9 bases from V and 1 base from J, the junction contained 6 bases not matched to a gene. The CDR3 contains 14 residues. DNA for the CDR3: TGTGCCAGTCGCGAACAGGGGGCGAACACTGAAGCTTTCTTT. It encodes CASREQGANTEAFF.

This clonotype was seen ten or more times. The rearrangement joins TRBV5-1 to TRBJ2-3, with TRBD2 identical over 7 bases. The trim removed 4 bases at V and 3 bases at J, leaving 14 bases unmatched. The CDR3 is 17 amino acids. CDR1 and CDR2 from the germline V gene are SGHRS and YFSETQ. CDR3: CASSLAQEGSGTDTQYF. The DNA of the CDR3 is TGCGCCAGCAGCCTCGCCCAAGAGGGTAGCGGGACAGATACGCAGTATTTT.

The CDR3 nucleotides read TGTGCCTGGAGTGTACTGAGCGAGCAGTACTTC. Amino acid sequence: CAWSVLSEQYF. The chain is built from TRBV30 and TRBJ2-7; D not resolved. Germline V CDR1 and CDR2: GTSNPN, SVGIG (reference sequence). Trimming removed 0 bases at V and 6 bases at J, with 6 bases between. This CDR3 has 11 amino acids. The full variable domain, with the rest looked up from reference TRBV30 and TRBJ2-7, is SQTIHQWPATLVQPVGSPLSLECTVEGTSNPNLYWYRQAAGRGLQLLFYSVGIGQISSEVPQNLSASRPQDRQFILSSKKLLLSDSGFYLCAWSVLSEQYFGPGTRLTVT.

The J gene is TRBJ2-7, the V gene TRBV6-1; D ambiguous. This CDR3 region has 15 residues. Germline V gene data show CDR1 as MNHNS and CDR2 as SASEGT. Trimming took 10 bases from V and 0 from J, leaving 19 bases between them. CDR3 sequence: CATTRPTGDSYEQYF. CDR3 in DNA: TGTGCCACCACCAGACCGACGGGCGACTCCTACGAGCAGTACTTC.

The CDR3 here is CASRVGTIKSSYNEQFF. The DNA for the CDR3 is TGCGCCAGCAGAGTAGGGACTATCAAAAGCTCCTACAATGAGCAGTTCTTC. This chain uses TRBV5-1 with TRBJ2-1; the match to TRBD2 covers 7 bases. This CDR3 is 17 amino acids long. Per the germline V gene, CDR1 is SGHRS and CDR2 is YFSETQ. With V trimmed by 5 bases and J by 0 bases, 11 bases remained unmatched.